A few counts support the clone carrying this T cell receptor beta chain. Looked up from germline, CDR1 is MNHNS and CDR2 is SASEGT. Trimming took off 7 bases at V and 6 bases at J, with 13 bases between the two ends. CDR3 length: 13 residues. Molecular barcoding with unique molecular identifiers was used for the TCRbeta library. MiXCR was run by TCRdb on the PCR reads, yielding one entry per CDR3 protein. The sample shows 350,000 to 400,000 distinct CDR3 sequences, roughly 13% of them seen only once. This record comes from a study of T-cell reconstitution after alpha-beta-depleted transplantation in children.

The rearrangement joins TRBV6-1 to TRBJ1-5; D perhaps matches TRBD1 (5 bases). The sample consisted of PBMCs, taken from the stem cell graft. This receptor was taken from a human donor who donated a stem cell graft to a child with Fanconi anemia. CDR3 nucleotides: TGTGCCAGCACCGGGGGGGGTAGTCAGCCCCAGCATTTT. Encoded protein: CASTGGGSQPQHF.